The rows below give T cell receptor beta chains drawn from one sample of a study of shared clonotypes between healthy human individuals. TCRdb's copy holds only in-frame clones and misses some; the assay was immunoSEQ multiplex PCR. This table holds some 2,000,000 clones, less than 95% found once. Sequencing used naive CD8+ T cells sorted from blood. The receptors derive from a man in his late teens or twenties in good health. Both conserved end residues are trimmed from each CDR3. D genes are given only for firm matches. The size entry is marked missing in some rows and otherwise reads once, few, many or a size class.

j_gene,v_gene,d_gene,abundance,CDR3aa
TRBJ2-7,TRBV9,.,.,ASSGPKIPYEQY
TRBJ1-2,TRBV5-6,.,.,ASSLFAGDGYT
TRBJ2-7,TRBV28,TRBD1,.,ASRPYWTGDYEQY
TRBJ1-1,TRBV7-2,.,.,ASSLQEDTEAF
TRBJ2-1,TRBV6-6,.,.,ASSLDASGYNEQF
TRBJ2-2,TRBV6-1,.,once,ASSEVLVSNTGELF
TRBJ1-2,TRBV28,.,.,ASSLVAGELNYGYT
TRBJ2-7,TRBV11-2,TRBD2,.,ASSLDTASGAYEQY
TRBJ2-7,TRBV7-9,TRBD1,.,ASSPWGTGNYEQY
TRBJ1-6,TRBV27,.,few,ASSTSVGSPLH
TRBJ2-7,TRBV28,.,.,ASSSENYEQY
TRBJ2-7,TRBV4-1,TRBD2,.,ASSQMAGDVYEQY
TRBJ2-2,TRBV9,TRBD1,once,ASSIRDRGYTGELF
TRBJ1-5,TRBV28,.,.,ASSLIPDGQPQH
TRBJ1-1,TRBV6-5,TRBD1,.,ASTQRGDRGTEAF
TRBJ2-7,TRBV19,TRBD2,.,ASSIDPPGLAGATYEQY
TRBJ2-2,TRBV6-6,.,.,ASSHWAGELF
TRBJ2-5,TRBV7-3,TRBD2,.,ASSLLAGGQETQY
TRBJ2-7,TRBV5-1,TRBD1,.,ASSFRTGENYEQY
TRBJ1-1,TRBV5-6,.,once,ASSLVPGEDTEAF
TRBJ2-1,TRBV5-1,TRBD1,.,ASRGNAGGAYNEQF
TRBJ1-6,TRBV2,.,.,ASSEYGRLDYNSPLH
TRBJ2-7,TRBV27,.,.,ASSSSGWSSYEQY
TRBJ2-5,TRBV5-4,.,.,ASSPRDKETQY
TRBJ2-3,TRBV27,.,once,ASSLFQEERTDTQY
TRBJ2-7,TRBV5-5,.,.,ASTELGGDSYEQY
TRBJ2-7,TRBV10-3,TRBD2,.,AISGTSVSYEQY
TRBJ1-1,TRBV5-6,.,.,ASHQMNTEAF
TRBJ1-3,TRBV5-1,.,.,ASSLGQGLAGNTIY
TRBJ1-2,TRBV11-2,.,.,ASSRTDANYGYT
TRBJ1-1,TRBV10-3,.,.,AISDRGLSPEAF
TRBJ2-7,TRBV20-1,.,.,SALRIYEQY
TRBJ2-1,TRBV5-1,.,.,ASSLSPGFGSGNNEQF
TRBJ2-4,TRBV5-1,.,.,ASSWDTLTDTWDIQY
TRBJ2-3,TRBV11-2,.,.,ASSLDLAGGLDTQY
TRBJ1-2,TRBV19,.,.,ASSMFWGSAYGYT
TRBJ2-7,TRBV2,.,.,ASSDETGTTFFSYEQY
TRBJ2-3,TRBV6-1,TRBD2,.,AIGTSGGTDTQY
TRBJ2-1,TRBV6-5,TRBD1,.,ASSSGTGYYNEQF